These 17 T cell receptor beta chains came from one sample sequenced in a study of identical twins (dated by TCRdb to 2016 to 2018). The library was prepared using 5' RACE. The listed sequencing device is Illumina HiSeq 2000. Using fastp at Q25 and MiXCR, TCRdb reprocessed the public reads and kept productive beta chains. Here each entry gathers all rows of one CDR3 protein and keeps the most common genes and DNA. This sample holds 600,000 to 700,000 distinct CDR3 sequences; approximately 22% were observed only once. In total, the top ten clones hold roughly 4% of the sample. The same sample was also used in a study of T cells expressing NK-cell markers.

The source material was PBMCs. The receptors shown here come from a woman under 30 in good health.

This CDR3 reads CATNSNTGELFF. Here the CDR3 DNA reads TGTGCCACCAATTCGAACACCGGGGAGCTGTTTTTT. V usage is TRBV24-1 and J usage is TRBJ2-2; D call uncertain. There are 12 residues in the CDR3. Trimming cost V 8 bases and J 0 bases, with 3 bases left between them. Germline V CDR1 and CDR2: KGHDR, SFDVKD.

The chain recombines TRBV7-9 with TRBJ2-3; possibly TRBD1 for D (5 bases). Per germline, CDR1 SEHNR and CDR2 FQNEAQ (reference sequence). The CDR3 is 14 amino acids. The ends were cut back, 4 bases at V and 2 bases at J, with 10 bases in the middle. The CDR3 region has the DNA TGTGCCAGCAGCTATGACAGATTCACAGATACGCAGTATTTT. Translating it yields CASSYDRFTDTQYF.

The rearrangement uses TRBV12-3 or TRBV12-4 and TRBJ2-3; 9 bases agree with TRBD2. The V gene end was trimmed by 3 bases and the J gene end by 3 bases; junction bases not matched to a gene: 7. CDR3 length equals 16 residues. The CDR3 nucleotides are TGTGCCAGCAGTTTCGCGGGGGGGCCAGGGACAGATACGCAGTATTTT. This encodes CASSFAGGPGTDTQYF.

The chain joins TRBV10-3 to TRBJ2-7, with 7 bases matching TRBD1. The CDR3 sequence is 13 residues long. Germline loops: CDR1 ENHRY, CDR2 SYGVKD. The V segment lost 9 bases and the J segment 3 bases; nucleotides outside the gene matches: 8. As DNA, the CDR3 is TGTGCCATGTCAGGGGGACAGTTCTACGAGCAGTACTTC. Its translation is CAMSGGQFYEQYF.

The rearrangement joins TRBV10-3 to TRBJ2-1, with TRBD2 identical over 9 bases. This CDR3 region has 14 residues. Germline assignment: CDR1 ENHRY and CDR2 SYGVKD. V trimming: 4 bases; J trimming: 6 bases; junction bases outside the gene matches: 4. CDR3 region: CAISGGSGSNEQFF. Written as DNA, the CDR3 is TGTGCCATCAGTGGGGGTAGCGGGAGCAATGAGCAGTTCTTC.

This clonotype came up many times. V is TRBV5-5 and J is TRBJ2-5; D uncertain. CDR1 is SGHKS and CDR2 is YYEKEE in the germline V gene (reference sequence). Deletions cut 1 base from V and 2 bases from J, with 9 bases between. The CDR3 is 14 amino acids. The CDR3 DNA reads TGTGCCAGCAGCTTGCACGGCTGGCAAGAGACCCAGTACTTC. This codes for CASSLHGWQETQYF.

There are a few counts of this clonotype. This chain uses TRBV12-3 or TRBV12-4 with TRBJ1-1, with D possibly TRBD1 on 6 matching bases. This CDR3 region has 14 residues. The V end lost 6 bases, the J end lost 5 bases, and 16 bases lay between the germline ends. CDR3 sequence (DNA): TGTGCCAGCAGCCCCAGAGGGGGGAGGACTGAAGCTTTCTTT. The encoded protein is CASSPRGGRTEAFF.

This clonotype was seen more than once but under ten times. The genes are TRBV12-3 or TRBV12-4 and TRBJ1-1; D is unresolved. CDR3 length: 14 residues. V was cut by 2 bases and J by 4 bases, with 11 bases left in between. CDR3 loop: CASSLRRGGTEAFF. The CDR3 coding sequence is TGTGCCAGCAGTTTACGACGGGGAGGCACTGAAGCTTTCTTT.

CDR3 bases: TGCGCCAGCAGCTTGGGGAGCGTCGGTCGTGGGGAGCAGTTCTTC. Protein sequence: CASSLGSVGRGEQFF. This rearrangement joins TRBV5-1 to TRBJ2-1; D call uncertain. CDR3 length equals 15 residues. Per germline, CDR1 SGHRS and CDR2 YFSETQ. The germline V and J ends were trimmed by 0 bases and 10 bases, with 17 bases remaining between them. The variable domain in full, with the rest retrieved from reference TRBV5-1 and TRBJ2-1, is KAGVTQTPRYLIKTRGQQVTLSCSPISGHRSVSWYQQTPGQGLQFLFEYFSETQRNKGNFPGRFSGRQFSNSRSEMNVSTLELGDSALYLCASSLGSVGRGEQFFGPGTRLTVL.

The chain recombines TRBV6-1 with TRBJ2-3; no reliable D call. The V gene lost 1 base and the J gene lost 0 bases, with 8 bases spanning the gap. The CDR3 covers 15 residues. Germline lookup yields CDR1 MNHNS and CDR2 SASEGT. The CDR3 bases are TGTGCCAGCAGTGAAGTGTCAGCTAGCACAGATACGCAGTATTTT. This gives the protein CASSEVSASTDTQYF.

The V call is TRBV7-9, the J call TRBJ2-7; TRBD2 is a possible D gene (5 bases). CDR1 and CDR2 (germline): SEHNR, FQNEAQ (reference sequence). CDR3 length: 14 amino acids. V gave up 2 bases and J gave up 5 bases, with 13 bases separating them. The CDR3 bases are TGTGCCAGCAGCTTAACCGGACCGAGGGACGAGCAGTACTTC. Translating it yields CASSLTGPRDEQYF.

This clonotype has more than one count but fewer than ten. This chain joins TRBV20-1 and TRBJ2-3, with 8 bases lining up with TRBD1. V shed 6 bases and J 4 bases; nucleotides not matched to a gene: 6. Per germline, CDR1 DFQATT and CDR2 SNEGSKA (reference sequence). There are 13 residues in the CDR3. The CDR3 bases are TGCAGTGCCAGGACAGGGTTAGCAGATACGCAGTATTTT. Translated: CSARTGLADTQYF.

This clonotype was counted a single time. The J gene is TRBJ2-2, the V gene TRBV12-3 or TRBV12-4; 7 positions agree with TRBD1. This CDR3 comprises 16 residues. V shed 3 bases and J 5 bases; nucleotides not matched to a gene: 9. CDR3 in amino acids: CASSFGTEGGTGELFF. The CDR3, as DNA: TGTGCCAGCAGTTTTGGGACAGAGGGCGGGACCGGGGAGCTGTTTTTT.

This clonotype has only a few counts. The chain recombines TRBV5-1 with TRBJ2-5; D unresolved. With 4 bases removed from V and 2 bases from J, the gap between germline ends came to 12 bases. This CDR3 has 14 residues. Germline V gene data show CDR1 as SGHRS and CDR2 as YFSETQ. For the CDR3, the DNA is TGCGCCAGCAGCATAGGGCTACCACAAGAGACCCAGTACTTC. Protein: CASSIGLPQETQYF.

The chain uses TRBV20-1 and TRBJ2-5, with D perhaps TRBD1 (6 bases). The V end was cut by 1 base, the J end by 2 bases, with 11 bases between. CDR1 DFQATT and CDR2 SNEGSKA come from the germline V gene (reference sequence). This CDR3 contains 14 residues. The CDR3 protein is CSARVQGWQETQYF. The CDR3 region has the DNA TGCAGTGCTAGAGTACAGGGATGGCAAGAGACCCAGTACTTC.

This clonotype occurred a few times. The chain carries TRBV12-3 or TRBV12-4 and TRBJ2-5; no definite D call. CDR3 size: 13 residues. V was cut by 1 base and J by 5 bases, with 8 bases left in between. CDR3 nucleotides: TGTGCCAGCAGTTTAGTATTTGGGGAGACCCAGTACTTC. Amino acid sequence: CASSLVFGETQYF.

This clonotype was seen a few times. This sequence joins TRBV6-1 and TRBJ1-1, with 8 nucleotides matching TRBD1. The V and J ends lost 5 bases and 3 bases, in that order; junction bases with no gene match: 5. CDR3 size: 14 residues. In germline, CDR1 is MNHNS, CDR2 SASEGT. The CDR3 spells CASSIYRGDTEAFF. The CDR3 DNA reads TGTGCCAGCAGTATCTACAGGGGGGACACTGAAGCTTTCTTT.